The present T cell receptor (beta chain) was sequenced within a study of control samples from healthy donors and cancer patients. The CDR3 is 12 amino acids. The germline V gene encodes CDR1 SGHDT and CDR2 YYEEEE. Trimming pared 5 bases from V and 1 base from J, leaving 6 bases between. Sequencing used immunoSEQ multiplex PCR; TCRdb keeps in-frame clones, though not all of them. The sample has just over 80,000 clones; about 90% are singletons. V gene TRBV5-6 combines with J gene TRBJ1-1; D is ambiguous. The source material was blood. This clonotype was sampled from a man aged 50-59 years in good health. CDR3 DNA: TGTGCCAGCAGAAAGGGGAACACTGAAGCTTTCTTT. Translation: CASRKGNTEAFF.